A selection of T cell receptor beta chains follows, all from one sample in a study of cytomegalovirus exposure and HLA in healthy donors. Produced via immunoSEQ multiplex PCR; TCRdb's table is partial and in-frame only. The sample lists approximately 160,000 clones, roughly nine tenths seen once, with roughly 3% in the top ten. Specimen: PBMCs. Every receptor here comes from a woman between 18 and 29 years old in good health and CMV-seropositive. Each CDR3 is given with its conserved first and last residue. The D gene is left open where the match is weak. Only part of the rows carry a size: once, few, many, or a class if the clone is expanded.

length,J,size,V,D,DNA,CDR3
11,TRBJ2-7,NA,TRBV30,NA,TGTGCCTGGAGTGTTCGGTACGAGCAGTACTTC,CAWSVRYEQYF
14,TRBJ1-5,NA,TRBV28,NA,TGTGCCAGCAGTCCTCGTTATAGCAATCAGCCCCAGCATTTT,CASSPRYSNQPQHF
16,TRBJ1-2,NA,TRBV19,TRBD1,TGTGCCAGTAGCCGCCTAAACCGGGACAGGGGCTATGGCTACACCTTC,CASSRLNRDRGYGYTF
16,TRBJ1-6,NA,TRBV5-5,TRBD1,TGTGCCAGCAGCTTGGCCCCGGGACAGCCTAATTCACCCCTCCACTTT,CASSLAPGQPNSPLHF
14,TRBJ2-5,NA,TRBV25-1,NA,TGTGCCAGCAGCACAGCTAGCCAGAAAGAGACCCAGTACTTC,CASSTASQKETQYF
16,TRBJ2-7,NA,TRBV7-8,TRBD2,TGTGCCAGCAGCCGAGGACTAGCGGAACACTCCTACGAGCAGTACTTC,CASSRGLAEHSYEQYF
15,TRBJ2-5,NA,TRBV2,TRBD2,TGTGCCAGCAGGGTAACTAGCGGGAAGCAAGAGACCCAGTACTTC,CASRVTSGKQETQYF
13,TRBJ2-2,once,TRBV19,NA,TGTGCCAGTACGGACAGCGTCAGTGGGGAGCTGTTTTTT,CASTDSVSGELFF
19,TRBJ2-1,NA,TRBV4-2,TRBD2,TGTGCCAGCAGCCAAGATCACCTAGCGGGAGACCCGGTGGGGGTCGAGCAGTTCTTC,CASSQDHLAGDPVGVEQFF
15,TRBJ1-2,NA,TRBV2,NA,TGTGCCAGCAGTGAATCGGACACCCCTTTCGGAGGCTACACCTTC,CASSESDTPFGGYTF
16,TRBJ2-1,NA,TRBV15,TRBD2,TGTGCCACCAGCAGAGGTCTTAGCGGGGGTTACAATGAGCAGTTCTTC,CATSRGLSGGYNEQFF
16,TRBJ1-4,NA,TRBV5-1,TRBD1,TGCGCCAGCAGCCCTTACCGACAGGGGGGTAATGAAAAACTGTTTTTT,CASSPYRQGGNEKLFF
16,TRBJ2-2,NA,TRBV5-1,NA,TGCGCCAGCCCCCACAAGGGGCGTAGGAACACCGGGGAGCTGTTTTTT,CASPHKGRRNTGELFF
13,TRBJ2-1,NA,TRBV18,NA,TGTGCCAGCTCCCCGGACTCCAACAATGAGCAGTTCTTC,CASSPDSNNEQFF
14,TRBJ2-7,NA,TRBV2,NA,TGTGCCAGCAGTGAATGGGGCCCATCCTACGAGCAGTACTTC,CASSEWGPSYEQYF
16,TRBJ2-3,NA,TRBV11-3,NA,TGTGCCAGCAGCTTCGCTGACTTCCTCCCCACAGATACGCAGTATTTT,CASSFADFLPTDTQYF
13,TRBJ1-1,once,TRBV29-1,NA,TGCAGCGTTCGGACTGATCGGAACACTGAAGCTTTCTTT,CSVRTDRNTEAFF
15,TRBJ1-4,NA,TRBV7-6,TRBD1,TGTGCCAGCAGCTTAGAGGCAGGGGGTGTTGAAAAACTGTTTTTT,CASSLEAGGVEKLFF
14,TRBJ2-7,NA,TRBV27,TRBD1,TGTGCCAGCAGTTTCCGGGACAGGGGCGGGGAGCAGTACTTC,CASSFRDRGGEQYF
15,TRBJ2-7,NA,TRBV6-4,NA,TGTGCCAGCAGCCTCATGCCAGGGCCATCCTACGAGCAGTACTTC,CASSLMPGPSYEQYF
15,TRBJ2-5,NA,TRBV7-2,TRBD1,TGTGCCAGCAGCTTAGGGGACAGGGGTAAAGAGACCCAGTACTTC,CASSLGDRGKETQYF
12,TRBJ2-7,NA,TRBV7-2,NA,TGTGCCAGCAGCTTGAGAGGGGGTGAGCAGTACTTC,CASSLRGGEQYF
15,TRBJ2-2,once,TRBV25-1,NA,TGTGCCAGCAGTGAATTGCGGGACGTCACCGGGGAGCTGTTTTTT,CASSELRDVTGELFF
17,TRBJ1-5,NA,TRBV16,NA,TGTGCCAGCAGCTTTGACAGGACGACCTATAGCAATCAGCCCCAGCATTTT,CASSFDRTTYSNQPQHF
13,TRBJ1-1,few,TRBV30,NA,TGTGCTAACGGCGGACACCTGAACACTGAAGCTTTCTTT,CANGGHLNTEAFF
12,TRBJ2-1,NA,TRBV7-9,NA,TGTGCCAGCAGCACGAAGCGCGATGAGCAGTTCTTC,CASSTKRDEQFF
17,TRBJ2-7,NA,TRBV7-9,TRBD2,TGTGCCAGCAGCCCCCGAGGTAGCGGGAGTTCCTCACTCGAGCAGTACTTC,CASSPRGSGSSSLEQYF
15,TRBJ2-5,NA,TRBV18,TRBD1,TGTGCCAGCTCACCACCCAGGGGGTCCCAAGAGACCCAGTACTTC,CASSPPRGSQETQYF
18,TRBJ2-3,once,TRBV7-3,TRBD2,TGTGCCAGCAGCTTAACAGGACTAGCGGGAGGGCCAACGGATACGCAGTATTTT,CASSLTGLAGGPTDTQYF
16,TRBJ2-1,NA,TRBV4-1,NA,TGCGCCAGCAGCCAAGTACGCCTAGTTCGTTACAATGAGCAGTTCTTC,CASSQVRLVRYNEQFF
19,TRBJ2-3,NA,TRBV5-1,TRBD2,TGCGCCAGCAGCGAGAGGGGACTAGCGGGAGTATCTAGCACAGATACGCAGTATTTT,CASSERGLAGVSSTDTQYF
15,TRBJ1-4,NA,TRBV11-1,TRBD1,TGTGCCAGCAGCCCCCACAGGGGACGAAATGAAAAACTGTTTTTT,CASSPHRGRNEKLFF
15,TRBJ1-4,NA,TRBV6-1,TRBD1,TGTGCCAGCAGTGACCTTTCCAGGGGGCGAGAAAAACTGTTTTTT,CASSDLSRGREKLFF
17,TRBJ2-1,NA,TRBV27,TRBD2,TGTGCCAGCTCTTATAATAGCGGGGGGGAAATTTACAATGAGCAGTTCTTC,CASSYNSGGEIYNEQFF
15,TRBJ2-5,NA,TRBV7-2,NA,TGTGCCAGCAGCTTAGGGCTAGCGAACCAAGAGACCCAGTACTTC,CASSLGLANQETQYF
14,TRBJ2-5,NA,TRBV10-3,NA,TGTGCCATCAGTCAGGACAGCCGCAAAGAGACCCAGTACTTC,CAISQDSRKETQYF
14,TRBJ1-4,NA,TRBV4-3,NA,TGCGCCAGCAGCCAAGATGGGACGGGGGGAAAACTGTTTTTT,CASSQDGTGGKLFF
13,TRBJ2-1,once,TRBV7-8,NA,TGTGCCAGCAGCTGGATGACTAGCAATGAGCAGTTCTTC,CASSWMTSNEQFF
13,TRBJ2-7,NA,TRBV5-1,NA,TGCGCCAGCAGCTTGAAGAGCTCCTACGAGCAGTACTTC,CASSLKSSYEQYF
15,TRBJ2-6,once,TRBV29-1,NA,TGCAGCGTTGAATGGCGGAGCTCTGGGGCCAACGTCCTGACTTTC,CSVEWRSSGANVLTF
13,TRBJ1-1,NA,TRBV14,NA,TGTGCCAGCAGCCTTAATATGAACACTGAAGCTTTCTTT,CASSLNMNTEAFF
12,TRBJ2-7,NA,TRBV6-1,NA,TGTGCCAGCAGGGGGGGGCCGTACGAGCAGTACTTC,CASRGGPYEQYF
15,TRBJ1-3,NA,TRBV7-2,TRBD1,TGTGCCAGCAGCCCACGGACAGGGTTCGAAAACACCATATATTTT,CASSPRTGFENTIYF
13,TRBJ1-4,NA,TRBV18,NA,TGTGCCAGCTCACCACCGAGTGGTGAAAAACTGTTTTTT,CASSPPSGEKLFF
15,TRBJ2-1,NA,TRBV7-9,TRBD2,TGTGCCAGCACCACGGATACCGGGACTAGGAATGAGCAGTTCTTC,CASTTDTGTRNEQFF
15,TRBJ1-6,once,TRBV6-5,NA,TGTGCCAGCAGTAACCCGGCAGGGGCCAATTCACCCCTCCACTTT,CASSNPAGANSPLHF
14,TRBJ2-5,NA,TRBV7-7,NA,TGTGCCAGCAGCGTCCAGGGGCCGCAGGAGACCCAGTACTTC,CASSVQGPQETQYF
15,TRBJ2-5,NA,TRBV6-1,TRBD1,TGTGCCAGCAGTGCGGGACAGGGGGCAGGGGAGACCCAGTACTTC,CASSAGQGAGETQYF
15,TRBJ2-7,NA,TRBV9,TRBD1,TGTGCCAGCAGCCCGGCCGGGGACAGAACCTACGAGCAGTACTTC,CASSPAGDRTYEQYF
17,TRBJ2-1,NA,TRBV9,TRBD2,TGTGCCAGCAGTCTGCGCGGGAGGACCGATTCCTACAATGAGCAGTTCTTC,CASSLRGRTDSYNEQFF
21,TRBJ1-5,once,TRBV6-1,TRBD1,TGTGCCAGCAGTGAAGCGCACTGGACAGGGGGCGGGTGGGAGAGCAATCAGCCCCAGCATTTT,CASSEAHWTGGGWESNQPQHF
19,TRBJ2-6,NA,TRBV9,NA,TGTGCCAGCAGCGTAGGGTTGGGCAGGGCCTTCTCTGGGGCCAACGTCCTGACTTTC,CASSVGLGRAFSGANVLTF
14,TRBJ1-2,NA,TRBV5-1,NA,TGCGCCAGCAGCTGGGGTGCCTCAGGGTTGGGCTACACCTTC,CASSWGASGLGYTF
19,TRBJ2-3,NA,TRBV10-3,TRBD1,TGTGCCATCAGTGAGTCGTACCACCGGGACAGGGCCCCAACAGATACGCAGTATTTT,CAISESYHRDRAPTDTQYF
15,TRBJ2-3,NA,TRBV5-1,NA,TGCGCCAGCTCCATCGGATTGTTGGCTAGAGATACGCAGTATTTT,CASSIGLLARDTQYF
16,TRBJ2-2,NA,TRBV25-1,TRBD2,TGTGCCAGCAGTGAAGTAGCGGGAGCCCTCACCGGGGAGCTGTTTTTT,CASSEVAGALTGELFF
11,TRBJ1-3,NA,TRBV29-1,NA,TGCAGCGTTGCAGCTGGAAACACCATATATTTT,CSVAAGNTIYF
13,TRBJ1-1,NA,TRBV19,NA,TGTGCCAGTAGTACCAGACAGAACACTGAAGCTTTCTTT,CASSTRQNTEAFF